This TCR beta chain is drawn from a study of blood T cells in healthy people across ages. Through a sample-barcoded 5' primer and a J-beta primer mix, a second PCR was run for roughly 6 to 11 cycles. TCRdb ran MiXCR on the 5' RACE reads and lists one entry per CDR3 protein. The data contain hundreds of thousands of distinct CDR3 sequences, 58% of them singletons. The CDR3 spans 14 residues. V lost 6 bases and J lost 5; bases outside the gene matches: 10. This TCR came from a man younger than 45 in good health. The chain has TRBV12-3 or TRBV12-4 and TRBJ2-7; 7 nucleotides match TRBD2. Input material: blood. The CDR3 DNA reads TGTGCCAGCAGGGAAGCGGGGACTGCCCACGAGCAGTACTTC. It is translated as CASREAGTAHEQYF.